This section outlines one TCR beta chain sequence together with its context. These data originate in a study of blood T cell repertoires in COVID-19. On the study more broadly: T cells, B-cell-depleted T cells, or PBMCs supplied cDNA or gDNA.

The CDR3 consists of 13 residues. Germline assignment: CDR1 MNHNS and CDR2 SASEGT. Trimming stripped 2 bases from V and 7 bases from J, with 11 bases between. Using immunoSEQ multiplex PCR, the repertoire was profiled, and TCRdb retains in-frame clones only, with some absent. The sample has 150,000 to 200,000 clones, around 88% seen once. Sequenced: peripheral blood. The receptor was derived from a woman in her 30s with acute or convalescent COVID-19. V and J are TRBV6-1 and TRBJ1-2; D might be TRBD1 (6 bases). CDR3 region: CASSEWGQGGYTF. Written as DNA, the CDR3 is TGTGCCAGCAGTGAATGGGGGCAGGGTGGCTACACCTTC.